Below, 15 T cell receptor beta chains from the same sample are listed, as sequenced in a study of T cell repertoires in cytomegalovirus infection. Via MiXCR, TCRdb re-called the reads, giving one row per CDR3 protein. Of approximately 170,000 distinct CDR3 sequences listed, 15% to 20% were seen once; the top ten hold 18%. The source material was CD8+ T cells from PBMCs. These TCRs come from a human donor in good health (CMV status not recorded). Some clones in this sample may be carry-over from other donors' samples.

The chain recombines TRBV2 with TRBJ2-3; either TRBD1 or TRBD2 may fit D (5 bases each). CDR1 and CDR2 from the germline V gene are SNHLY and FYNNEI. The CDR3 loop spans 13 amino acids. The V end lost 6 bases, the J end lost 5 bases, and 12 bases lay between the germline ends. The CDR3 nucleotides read TGTGCCAGCAGATCCTTGGGGGAAGATACGCAGTATTTT. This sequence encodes CASRSLGEDTQYF.

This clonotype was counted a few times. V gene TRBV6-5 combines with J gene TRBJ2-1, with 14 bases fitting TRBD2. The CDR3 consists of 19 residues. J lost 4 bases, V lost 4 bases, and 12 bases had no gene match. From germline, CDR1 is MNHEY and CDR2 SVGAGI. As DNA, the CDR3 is TGTGCCAGCAGTTCCGGGACTAGCGGGAGCCTGTGGGCATACAATGAGCAGTTCTTC. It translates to CASSSGTSGSLWAYNEQFF.

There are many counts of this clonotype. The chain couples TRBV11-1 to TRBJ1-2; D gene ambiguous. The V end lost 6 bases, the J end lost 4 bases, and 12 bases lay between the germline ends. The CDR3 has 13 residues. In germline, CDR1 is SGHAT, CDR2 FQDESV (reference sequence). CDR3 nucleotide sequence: TGTGCCAGCAGTTCCGGCTTACTCTATGGCTACACCTTC. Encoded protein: CASSSGLLYGYTF. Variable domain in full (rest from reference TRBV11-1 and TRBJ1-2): EAEVAQSPRYKITEKSQAVAFWCDPISGHATLYWYRQILGQGPELLVQFQDESVVDDSQLPKDRFSAERLKGVDSTLKIQPAELGDSAMYLCASSSGLLYGYTFGSGTRLTVV.

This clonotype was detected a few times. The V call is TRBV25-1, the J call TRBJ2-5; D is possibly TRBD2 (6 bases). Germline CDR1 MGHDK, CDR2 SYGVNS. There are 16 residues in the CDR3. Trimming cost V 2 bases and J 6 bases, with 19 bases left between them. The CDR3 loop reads CASSEPGGSPKQTQYF. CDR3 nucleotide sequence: TGTGCCAGCAGTGAACCCGGAGGGTCGCCCAAACAGACCCAGTACTTC. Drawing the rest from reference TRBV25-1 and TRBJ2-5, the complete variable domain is EADIYQTPRYLVIGTGKKITLECSQTMGHDKMYWYQQDPGMELHLIHYSYGVNSTEKGDLSSESTVSRIRTEHFPLTLESARPSHTSQYLCASSEPGGSPKQTQYFGPGTRLLVL.

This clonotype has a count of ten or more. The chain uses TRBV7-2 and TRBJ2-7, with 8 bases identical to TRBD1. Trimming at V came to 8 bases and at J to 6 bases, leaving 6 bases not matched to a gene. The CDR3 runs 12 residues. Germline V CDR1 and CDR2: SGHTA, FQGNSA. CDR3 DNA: TGTGCCAGCGGCTCAGGGGGCAGCGAGCAGTACTTC. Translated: CASGSGGSEQYF.

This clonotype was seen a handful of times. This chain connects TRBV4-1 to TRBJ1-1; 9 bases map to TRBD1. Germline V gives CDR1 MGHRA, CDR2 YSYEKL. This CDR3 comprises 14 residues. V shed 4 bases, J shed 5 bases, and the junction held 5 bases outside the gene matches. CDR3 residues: CASSPTGGRTEAFF. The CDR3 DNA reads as TGCGCCAGCAGCCCGACAGGGGGAAGAACTGAAGCTTTCTTT.

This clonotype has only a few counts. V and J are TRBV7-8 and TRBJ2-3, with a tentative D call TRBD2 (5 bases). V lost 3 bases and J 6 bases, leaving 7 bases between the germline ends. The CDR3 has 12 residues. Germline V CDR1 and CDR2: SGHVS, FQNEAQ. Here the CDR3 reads CASSLRVDTQYF. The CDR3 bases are TGTGCCAGCAGCTTGAGGGTGGATACGCAGTATTTT.

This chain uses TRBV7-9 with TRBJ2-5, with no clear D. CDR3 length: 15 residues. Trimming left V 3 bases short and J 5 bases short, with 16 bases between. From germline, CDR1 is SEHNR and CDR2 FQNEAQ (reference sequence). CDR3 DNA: TGTGCCAGCAGCTTCGTTCCACGGAAGAGGGAGACCCAGTACTTC. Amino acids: CASSFVPRKRETQYF. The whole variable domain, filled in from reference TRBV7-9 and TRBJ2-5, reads DTGVSQNPRHKITKRGQNVTFRCDPISEHNRLYWYRQTLGQGPEFLTYFQNEAQLEKSRLLSDRFSAERPKGSFSTLEIQRTEQGDSAMYLCASSFVPRKRETQYFGPGTRLLVL.

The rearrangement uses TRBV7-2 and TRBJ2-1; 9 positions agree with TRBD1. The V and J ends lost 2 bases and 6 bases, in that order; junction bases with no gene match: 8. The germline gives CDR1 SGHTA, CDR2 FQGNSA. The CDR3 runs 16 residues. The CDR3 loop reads CASSLKGGQGVNEQFF. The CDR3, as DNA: TGTGCCAGCAGCTTAAAAGGGGGACAGGGCGTCAATGAGCAGTTCTTC.

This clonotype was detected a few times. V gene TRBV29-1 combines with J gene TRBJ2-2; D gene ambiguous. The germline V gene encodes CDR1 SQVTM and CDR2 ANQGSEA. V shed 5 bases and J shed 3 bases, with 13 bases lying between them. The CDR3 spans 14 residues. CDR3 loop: CSVRPGLDTGELFF. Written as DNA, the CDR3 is TGCAGCGTTCGGCCAGGCCTGGACACCGGGGAGCTGTTTTTT.

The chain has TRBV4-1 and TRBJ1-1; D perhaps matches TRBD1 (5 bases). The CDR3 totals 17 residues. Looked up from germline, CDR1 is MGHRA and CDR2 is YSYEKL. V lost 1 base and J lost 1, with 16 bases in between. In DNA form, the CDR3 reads TGCGCCAGCAGCCAAGGTCGGGGACCGATTCCGAACACTGAAGCTTTCTTT. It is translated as CASSQGRGPIPNTEAFF.

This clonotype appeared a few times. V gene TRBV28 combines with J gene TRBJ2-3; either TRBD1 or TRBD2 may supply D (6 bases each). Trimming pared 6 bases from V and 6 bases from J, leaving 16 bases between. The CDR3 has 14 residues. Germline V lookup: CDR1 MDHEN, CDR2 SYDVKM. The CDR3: CASRQIQGRDTQYF. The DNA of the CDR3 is TGTGCCAGCAGACAGATCCAGGGGAGGGATACGCAGTATTTT.

CDR3 nucleotide sequence: TGTGCCAGCAGTTTCCTCAGGGGTTACAATGAGCAGTTCTTC. It specifies CASSFLRGYNEQFF. This chain links TRBV28 with TRBJ2-1, with D maybe TRBD1 (6 bases). The V gene lost 3 bases and the J gene lost 4 bases, with 10 bases spanning the gap. Germline V CDR1 and CDR2: MDHEN, SYDVKM. CDR3 length equals 14 residues.

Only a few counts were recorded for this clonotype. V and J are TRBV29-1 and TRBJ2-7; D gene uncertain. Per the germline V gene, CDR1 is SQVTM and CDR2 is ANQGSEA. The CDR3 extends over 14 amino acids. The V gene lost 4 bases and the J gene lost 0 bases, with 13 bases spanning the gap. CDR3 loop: CSVVWARSSYEQYF. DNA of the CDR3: TGCAGCGTTGTGTGGGCAAGGAGCTCCTACGAGCAGTACTTC.

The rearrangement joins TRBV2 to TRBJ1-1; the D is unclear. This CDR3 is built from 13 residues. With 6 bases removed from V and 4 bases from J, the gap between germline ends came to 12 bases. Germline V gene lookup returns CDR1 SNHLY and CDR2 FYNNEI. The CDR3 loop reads CASRMERGTEAFF. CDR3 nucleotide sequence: TGTGCCAGCAGGATGGAACGCGGCACTGAAGCTTTCTTT.